Each of the 5 T cell receptor beta chains below was sequenced from the same sample in a study of blood T cell repertoires in COVID-19. Sequencing was performed with immunoSEQ multiplex PCR; in TCRdb, only in-frame clones are kept and a portion is missing. The sample gives some 270,000 clones, 70% to 90% of which show up once; about 11% is in the top ten. Sequencing input: peripheral blood. These receptors all stem from a woman aged 65 to 85 with acute or convalescent COVID-19.

This clone was recorded only once. This chain uses TRBV10-3 with TRBJ2-2; D perhaps matches TRBD1 (6 bases). The V gene's germline CDR1 is ENHRY and CDR2 SYGVKD. The V and J ends lost 0 bases and 3 bases respectively, with 14 bases between them. This CDR3 is built from 17 residues. The CDR3 here is CAISESMGQGYTGELFF. CDR3 in DNA: TGTGCCATCAGTGAGTCGATGGGCCAGGGGTACACCGGGGAGCTGTTTTTT.

As DNA, the CDR3 is TGTGCCAGCAACGACAGACGTGCCGGGGCCAACGTCCTGACTTTC. It is translated as CASNDRRAGANVLTF. The chain carries TRBV6-5 and TRBJ2-6, with D perhaps TRBD1 (5 bases). There are 15 residues in the CDR3. The ends were cut back, 7 bases at V and 4 bases at J, with 14 bases in the middle. The germline gives CDR1 MNHEY, CDR2 SVGAGI.

V usage is TRBV18 and J usage is TRBJ1-1; D is unresolved. Between the trimmed V and J ends, which lost 6 bases and 5 bases, there was a span of 16 bases. Germline CDR1 KGHSH, CDR2 LQKENI. This CDR3 region has 14 residues. CDR3 nucleotide sequence: TGTGCCAGCTCGCCCCGGGGAATGGGAACTGAAGCTTTCTTT. Translating it yields CASSPRGMGTEAFF.

This clone was seen just once. The chain carries TRBV19 and TRBJ2-1; D not resolved. Per germline, CDR1 LNHDA and CDR2 SQIVND (reference sequence). V was clipped by 0 bases and J by 6 bases, with 12 bases between them. The CDR3 has 15 amino acids. For the CDR3, the DNA is TGTGCCAGTAGTATAGAGGCTCCGTCGGGCAATGAGCAGTTCTTC. Encoded protein: CASSIEAPSGNEQFF.

In its sample, this clone was seen a few times. The gene calls are TRBV5-4 and TRBJ2-7; TRBD1 aligns across 10 bases. The CDR3 totals 15 residues. The V segment lost 0 bases and the J segment 6 bases; nucleotides outside the gene matches: 6. Looked up from germline, CDR1 is SGHNT and CDR2 is YYREEE (reference sequence). The CDR3: CASSLADRGISEQYF. The CDR3 coding sequence is TGTGCCAGCAGCTTGGCGGACAGGGGGATCAGCGAGCAGTACTTC.